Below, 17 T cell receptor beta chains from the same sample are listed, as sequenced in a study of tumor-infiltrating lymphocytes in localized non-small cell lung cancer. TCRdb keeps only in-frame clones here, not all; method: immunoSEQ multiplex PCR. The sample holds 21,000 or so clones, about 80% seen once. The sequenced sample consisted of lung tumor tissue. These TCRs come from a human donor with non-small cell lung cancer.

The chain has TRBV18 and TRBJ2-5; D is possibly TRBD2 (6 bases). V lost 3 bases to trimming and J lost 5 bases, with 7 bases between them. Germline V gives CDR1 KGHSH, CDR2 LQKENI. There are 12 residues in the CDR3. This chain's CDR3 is CASSPGRETQYF. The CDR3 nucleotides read TGTGCCAGCTCACCGGGGAGGGAGACCCAGTACTTC.

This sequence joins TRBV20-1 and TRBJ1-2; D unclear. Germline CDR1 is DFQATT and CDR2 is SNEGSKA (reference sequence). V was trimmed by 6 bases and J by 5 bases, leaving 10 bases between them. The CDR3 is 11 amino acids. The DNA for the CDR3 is TGCAGTGCAACAATAGAATATGGCTACACCTTC. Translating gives CSATIEYGYTF.

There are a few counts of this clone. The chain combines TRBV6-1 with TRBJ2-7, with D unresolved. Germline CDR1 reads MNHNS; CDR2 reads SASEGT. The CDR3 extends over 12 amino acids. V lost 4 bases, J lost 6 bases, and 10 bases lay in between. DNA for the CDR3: TGTGCCAGCAGTGTCCTGGTAGTCGAGCAGTACTTC. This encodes CASSVLVVEQYF.

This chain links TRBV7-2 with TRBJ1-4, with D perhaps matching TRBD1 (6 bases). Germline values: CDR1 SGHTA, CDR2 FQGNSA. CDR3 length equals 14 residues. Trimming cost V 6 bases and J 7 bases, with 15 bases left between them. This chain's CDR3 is CASSQQGTGEKLFF. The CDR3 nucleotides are TGTGCCAGCAGTCAACAGGGTACGGGTGAAAAACTGTTTTTT.

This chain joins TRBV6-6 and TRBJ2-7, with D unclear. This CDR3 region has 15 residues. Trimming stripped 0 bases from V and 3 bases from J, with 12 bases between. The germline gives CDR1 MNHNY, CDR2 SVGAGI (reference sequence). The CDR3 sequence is CASSYSRPELYEQYF. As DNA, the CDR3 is TGTGCCAGCAGTTACTCGAGGCCAGAACTCTACGAGCAGTACTTC.

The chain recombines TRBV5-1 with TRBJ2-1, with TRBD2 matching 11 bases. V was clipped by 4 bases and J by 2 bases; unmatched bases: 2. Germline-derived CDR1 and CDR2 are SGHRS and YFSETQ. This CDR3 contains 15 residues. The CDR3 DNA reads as TGCGCCAGCAGCGCGACTAGCGGGACCTACAATGAGCAGTTCTTC. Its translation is CASSATSGTYNEQFF.

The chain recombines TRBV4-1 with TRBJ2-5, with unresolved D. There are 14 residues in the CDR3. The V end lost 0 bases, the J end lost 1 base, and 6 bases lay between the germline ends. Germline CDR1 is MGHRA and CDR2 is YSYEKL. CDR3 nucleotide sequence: TGCGCCAGCAGCCAAGATCCGATCCAAGAGACCCAGTACTTC. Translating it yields CASSQDPIQETQYF.

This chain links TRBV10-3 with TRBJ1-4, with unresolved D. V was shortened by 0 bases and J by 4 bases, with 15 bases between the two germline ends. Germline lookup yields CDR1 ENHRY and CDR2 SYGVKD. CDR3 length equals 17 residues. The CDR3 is CAISESNPTVLNEKLFF. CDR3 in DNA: TGTGCCATCAGTGAGTCGAACCCAACGGTCCTTAATGAAAAACTGTTTTTT.

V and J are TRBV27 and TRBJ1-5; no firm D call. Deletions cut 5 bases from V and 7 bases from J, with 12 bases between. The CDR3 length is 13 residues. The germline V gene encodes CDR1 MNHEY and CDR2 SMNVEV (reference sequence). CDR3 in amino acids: CASSGRTGQPQHF. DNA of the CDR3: TGTGCCAGCAGTGGAAGGACGGGGCAGCCCCAGCATTTT.

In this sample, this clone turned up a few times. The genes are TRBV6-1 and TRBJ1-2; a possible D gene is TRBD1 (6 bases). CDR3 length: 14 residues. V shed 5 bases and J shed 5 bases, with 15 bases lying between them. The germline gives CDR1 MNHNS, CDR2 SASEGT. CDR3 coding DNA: TGTGCCAGCAGTCAGGGGTCCCAGGGGTATGGCTACACCTTC. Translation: CASSQGSQGYGYTF.

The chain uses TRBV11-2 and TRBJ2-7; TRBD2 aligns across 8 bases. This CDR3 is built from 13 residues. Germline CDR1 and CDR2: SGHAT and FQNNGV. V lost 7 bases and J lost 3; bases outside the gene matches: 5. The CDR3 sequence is CASNPGGDYEQYF. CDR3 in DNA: TGTGCCAGCAACCCCGGGGGGGACTACGAGCAGTACTTC.

In nucleotides, the CDR3 is TGTGCCAGCTCACCTTCGACCGGGATGTATGGCTACACCTTC. The encoded protein is CASSPSTGMYGYTF. The V gene is TRBV18, the J gene TRBJ1-2; D is undetermined. Trimming left V 3 bases short and J 5 bases short, with 13 bases between. CDR1 and CDR2 from the germline V gene are KGHSH and LQKENI. This CDR3 comprises 14 residues.

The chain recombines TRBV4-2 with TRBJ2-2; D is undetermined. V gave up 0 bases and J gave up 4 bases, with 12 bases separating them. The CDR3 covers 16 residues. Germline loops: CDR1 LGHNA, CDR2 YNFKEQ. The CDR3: CASSQEVEEGTGELFF. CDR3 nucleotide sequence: TGTGCCAGCAGCCAAGAAGTGGAAGAAGGCACCGGGGAGCTGTTTTTT.

The CDR3 nucleotides are TGTGCCAGCACGGGCAGAGAATATGGCTACACCTTC. Protein product: CASTGREYGYTF. The V call is TRBV28, the J call TRBJ1-2; no clear D. Trimming removed 7 bases at V and 5 bases at J, with 11 bases between. Germline CDR1 reads MDHEN; CDR2 reads SYDVKM. The CDR3 is 12 amino acids.

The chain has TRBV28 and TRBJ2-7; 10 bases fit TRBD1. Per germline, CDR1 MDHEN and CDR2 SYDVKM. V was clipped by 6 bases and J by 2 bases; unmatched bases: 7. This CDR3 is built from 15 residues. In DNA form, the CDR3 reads TGTGCCAGCAGGTCTCCGGGACAGGGGACCTACGAGCAGTACTTC. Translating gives CASRSPGQGTYEQYF.

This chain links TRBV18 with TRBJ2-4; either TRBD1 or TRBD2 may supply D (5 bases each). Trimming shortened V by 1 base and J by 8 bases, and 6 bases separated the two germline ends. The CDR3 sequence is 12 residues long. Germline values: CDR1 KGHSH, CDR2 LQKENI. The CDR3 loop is CASSPQGHIQYF. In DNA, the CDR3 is TGTGCCAGCTCACCACAGGGACACATTCAGTACTTC.

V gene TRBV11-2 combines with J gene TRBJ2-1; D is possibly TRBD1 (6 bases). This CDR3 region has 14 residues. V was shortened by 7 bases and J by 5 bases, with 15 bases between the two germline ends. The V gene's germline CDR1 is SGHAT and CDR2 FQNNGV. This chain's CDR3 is CASNTRDTDNEQFF. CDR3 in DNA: TGTGCCAGCAACACTAGGGACACCGACAATGAGCAGTTCTTC. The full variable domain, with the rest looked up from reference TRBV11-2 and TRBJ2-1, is EAGVAQSPRYKIIEKRQSVAFWCNPISGHATLYWYQQILGQGPKLLIQFQNNGVVDDSQLPKDRFSAERLKGVDSTLKIQPAKLEDSAVYLCASNTRDTDNEQFFGPGTRLTVL.